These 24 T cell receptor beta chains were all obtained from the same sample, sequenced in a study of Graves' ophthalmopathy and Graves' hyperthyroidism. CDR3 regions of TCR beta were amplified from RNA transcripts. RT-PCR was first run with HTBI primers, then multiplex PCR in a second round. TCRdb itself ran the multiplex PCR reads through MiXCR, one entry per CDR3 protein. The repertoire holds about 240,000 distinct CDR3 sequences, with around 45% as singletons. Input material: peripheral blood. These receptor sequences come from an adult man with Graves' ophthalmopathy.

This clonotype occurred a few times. The CDR3 sequence: CASSPGTTSGETQYF. The CDR3 DNA sequence: TGTGCCAGCAGCCCGGGGACTACGAGCGGGGAGACCCAGTACTTC. This chain connects TRBV11-2 to TRBJ2-5; 7 positions agree with TRBD2. Looked up from germline, CDR1 is SGHAT and CDR2 is FQNNGV. The CDR3 is 15 amino acids. After removal of 5 bases from V and 5 bases from J, the junction contained 11 bases not matched to a gene.

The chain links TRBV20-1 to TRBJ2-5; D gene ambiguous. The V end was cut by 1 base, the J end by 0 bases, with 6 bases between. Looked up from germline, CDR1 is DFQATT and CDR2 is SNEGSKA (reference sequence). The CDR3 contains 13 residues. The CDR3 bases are TGCAGTGCTAGAGTGCTGTACCAAGAGACCCAGTACTTC. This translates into CSARVLYQETQYF.

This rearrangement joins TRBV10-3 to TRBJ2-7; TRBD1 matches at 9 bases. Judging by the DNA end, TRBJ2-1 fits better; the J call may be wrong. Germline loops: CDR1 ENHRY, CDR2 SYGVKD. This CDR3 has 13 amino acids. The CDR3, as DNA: TGTGCCATCAGCAGACGGACAGGGGATGAGCAGTTCTTC. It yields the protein CAISRRTGDEQFF.

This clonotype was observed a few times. Here the CDR3 DNA reads TGTGCCAGCAGCGTTCCCGGACACGGAATTCAGCCCCAGCATTTT. Its protein product is CASSVPGHGIQPQHF. The chain is built from TRBV5-8 and TRBJ1-5, with D possibly TRBD1 on 5 matching bases. The length of the CDR3 is 15 residues. Germline V gives CDR1 SGHTS, CDR2 YDEGEE. The ends were cut back, 4 bases at V and 6 bases at J, with 17 bases in the middle.

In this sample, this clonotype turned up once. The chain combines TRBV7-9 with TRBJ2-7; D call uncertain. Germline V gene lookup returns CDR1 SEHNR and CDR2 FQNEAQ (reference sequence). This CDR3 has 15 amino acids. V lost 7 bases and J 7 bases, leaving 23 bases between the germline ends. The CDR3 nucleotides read TGTGCCAGCATCAAAGTAGGTCTCTCCTACAATGAGCAGTACTTC. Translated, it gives CASIKVGLSYNEQYF. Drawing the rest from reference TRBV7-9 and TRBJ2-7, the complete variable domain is DTGVSQNPRHKITKRGQNVTFRCDPISEHNRLYWYRQTLGQGPEFLTYFQNEAQLEKSRLLSDRFSAERPKGSFSTLEIQRTEQGDSAMYLCASIKVGLSYNEQYFGPGTRLTVT.

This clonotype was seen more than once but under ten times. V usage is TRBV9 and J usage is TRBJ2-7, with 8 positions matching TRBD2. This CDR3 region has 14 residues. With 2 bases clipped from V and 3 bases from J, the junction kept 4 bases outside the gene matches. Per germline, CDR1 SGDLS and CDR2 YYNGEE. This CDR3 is CASSVRGGHYEQYF. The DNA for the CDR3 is TGTGCCAGCAGCGTTCGGGGGGGGCACTACGAGCAGTACTTC.

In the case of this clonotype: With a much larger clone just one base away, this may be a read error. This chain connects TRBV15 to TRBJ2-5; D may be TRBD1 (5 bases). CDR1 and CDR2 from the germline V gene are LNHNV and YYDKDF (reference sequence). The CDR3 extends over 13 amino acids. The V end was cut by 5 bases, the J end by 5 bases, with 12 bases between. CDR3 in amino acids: CATSGWGSETQYF. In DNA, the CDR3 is TGTGCCACCAGCGGATGGGGCAGCGAGACCCAGTACTTC.

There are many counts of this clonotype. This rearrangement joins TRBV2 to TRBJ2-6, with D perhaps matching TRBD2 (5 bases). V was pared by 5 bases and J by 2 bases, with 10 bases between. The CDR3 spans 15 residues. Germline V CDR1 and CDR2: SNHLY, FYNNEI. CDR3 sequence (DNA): TGTGCCAGCAGTCCTCGGACTCCTGGGGCCAACGTCCTGACTTTC. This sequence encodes CASSPRTPGANVLTF.

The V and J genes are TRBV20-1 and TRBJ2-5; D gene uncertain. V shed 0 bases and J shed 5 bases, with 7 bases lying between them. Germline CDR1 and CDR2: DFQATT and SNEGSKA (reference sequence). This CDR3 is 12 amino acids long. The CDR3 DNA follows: TGCAGTGCTAGAGATTCCTCGGAGACCCAGTACTTC. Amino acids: CSARDSSETQYF.

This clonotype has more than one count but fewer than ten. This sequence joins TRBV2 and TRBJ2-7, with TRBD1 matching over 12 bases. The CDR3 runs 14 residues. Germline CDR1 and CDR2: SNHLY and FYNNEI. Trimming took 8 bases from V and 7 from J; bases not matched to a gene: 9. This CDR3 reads CASHRDRGQGEQYF. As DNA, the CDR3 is TGTGCCAGCCATCGGGACAGGGGGCAAGGGGAGCAGTACTTC.

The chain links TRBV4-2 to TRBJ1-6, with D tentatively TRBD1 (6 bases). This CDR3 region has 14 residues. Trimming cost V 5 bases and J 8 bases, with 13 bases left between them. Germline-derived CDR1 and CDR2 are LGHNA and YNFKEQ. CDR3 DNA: TGTGCCAGCAGCGGCCAGGGGATCGATTCACCCCTCCACTTT. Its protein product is CASSGQGIDSPLHF.

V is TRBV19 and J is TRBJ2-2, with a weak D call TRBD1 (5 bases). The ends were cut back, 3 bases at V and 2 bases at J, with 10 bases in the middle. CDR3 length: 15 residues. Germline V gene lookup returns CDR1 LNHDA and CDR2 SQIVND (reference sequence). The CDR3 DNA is TGTGCCAGTAGTATTTGGCAGGGTAACACCGGGGAGCTGTTTTTT. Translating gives CASSIWQGNTGELFF. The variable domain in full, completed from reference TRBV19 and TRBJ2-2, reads DGGITQSPKYLFRKEGQNVTLSCEQNLNHDAMYWYRQDPGQGLRLIYYSQIVNDFQKGDIAEGYSVSREKKESFPLTVTSAQKNPTAFYLCASSIWQGNTGELFFGEGSRLTVL.

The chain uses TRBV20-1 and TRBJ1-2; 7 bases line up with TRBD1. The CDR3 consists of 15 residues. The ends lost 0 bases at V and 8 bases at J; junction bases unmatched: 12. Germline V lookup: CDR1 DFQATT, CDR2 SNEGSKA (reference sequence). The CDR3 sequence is CSARDGSGGGGGYTF. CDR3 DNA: TGCAGTGCTAGAGATGGGTCCGGAGGGGGCGGCGGCTACACCTTC.

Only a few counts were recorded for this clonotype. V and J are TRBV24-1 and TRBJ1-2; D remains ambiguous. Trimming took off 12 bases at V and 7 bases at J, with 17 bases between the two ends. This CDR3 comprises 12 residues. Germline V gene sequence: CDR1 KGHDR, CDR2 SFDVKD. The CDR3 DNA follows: TGTGCCCCCCGCGGGGATCCTAGTGGCTACACCTTC. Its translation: CAPRGDPSGYTF.

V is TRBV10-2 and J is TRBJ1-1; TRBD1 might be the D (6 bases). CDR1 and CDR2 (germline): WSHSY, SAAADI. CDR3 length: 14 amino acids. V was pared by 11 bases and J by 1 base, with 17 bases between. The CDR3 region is CACSTGRENTEAFF. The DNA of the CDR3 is TGCGCCTGCTCTACAGGGAGGGAGAACACTGAAGCTTTCTTT.

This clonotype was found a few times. The CDR3 loop reads CSASLTGATGQPQHF. CDR3 DNA: TGCAGTGCTAGCCTGACAGGGGCTACCGGTCAGCCCCAGCATTTT. The gene calls are TRBV20-1 and TRBJ1-5, with 8 bases aligning to TRBD1. Germline loops: CDR1 DFQATT, CDR2 SNEGSKA (reference sequence). There are 15 residues in the CDR3. With 3 bases clipped from V and 6 bases from J, the junction kept 10 bases outside the gene matches.

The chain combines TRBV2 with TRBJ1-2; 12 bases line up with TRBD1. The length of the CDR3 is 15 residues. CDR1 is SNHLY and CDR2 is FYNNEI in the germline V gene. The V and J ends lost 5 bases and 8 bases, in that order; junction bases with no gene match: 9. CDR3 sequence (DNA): TGTGCCAGCAGTAAAGGGGGACAGGGGGCTGGGGGCTACACCTTC. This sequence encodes CASSKGGQGAGGYTF.

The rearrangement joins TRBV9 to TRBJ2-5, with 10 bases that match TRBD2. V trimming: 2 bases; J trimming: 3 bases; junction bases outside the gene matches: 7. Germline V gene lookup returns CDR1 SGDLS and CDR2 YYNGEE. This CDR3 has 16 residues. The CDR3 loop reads CASSVVATSGKETQYF. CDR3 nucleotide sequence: TGTGCCAGCAGCGTTGTGGCAACTAGCGGGAAAGAGACCCAGTACTTC.

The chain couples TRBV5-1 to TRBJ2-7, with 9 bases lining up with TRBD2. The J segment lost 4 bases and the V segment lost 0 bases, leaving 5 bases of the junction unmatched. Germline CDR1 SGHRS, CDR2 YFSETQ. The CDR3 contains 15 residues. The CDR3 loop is CASSLAGGLAYEQYF. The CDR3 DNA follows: TGCGCCAGCAGCTTGGCCGGGGGACTAGCTTACGAGCAGTACTTC. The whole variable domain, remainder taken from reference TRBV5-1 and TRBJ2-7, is KAGVTQTPRYLIKTRGQQVTLSCSPISGHRSVSWYQQTPGQGLQFLFEYFSETQRNKGNFPGRFSGRQFSNSRSEMNVSTLELGDSALYLCASSLAGGLAYEQYFGPGTRLTVT.

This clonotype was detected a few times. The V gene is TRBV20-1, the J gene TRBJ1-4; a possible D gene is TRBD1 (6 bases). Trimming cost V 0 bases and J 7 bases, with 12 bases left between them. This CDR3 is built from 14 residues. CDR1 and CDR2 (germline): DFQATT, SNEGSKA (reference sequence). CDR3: CSARDTGAGEKLFF. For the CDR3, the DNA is TGCAGTGCTAGAGATACGGGGGCTGGTGAAAAACTGTTTTTT.

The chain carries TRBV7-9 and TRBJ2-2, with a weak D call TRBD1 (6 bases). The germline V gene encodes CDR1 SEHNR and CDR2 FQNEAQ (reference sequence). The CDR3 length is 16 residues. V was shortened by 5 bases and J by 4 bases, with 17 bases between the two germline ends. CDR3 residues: CASSSVRDKITGELFF. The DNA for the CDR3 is TGTGCCAGCAGCAGTGTCCGGGACAAGATCACCGGGGAGCTGTTTTTT.

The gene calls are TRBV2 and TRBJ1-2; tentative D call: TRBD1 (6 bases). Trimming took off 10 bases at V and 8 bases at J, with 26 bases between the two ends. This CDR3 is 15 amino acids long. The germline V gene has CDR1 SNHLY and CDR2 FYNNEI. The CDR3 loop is CATKYRDKSTMGYTF. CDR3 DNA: TGTGCCACCAAGTACCGGGACAAGTCAACTATGGGCTACACCTTC.

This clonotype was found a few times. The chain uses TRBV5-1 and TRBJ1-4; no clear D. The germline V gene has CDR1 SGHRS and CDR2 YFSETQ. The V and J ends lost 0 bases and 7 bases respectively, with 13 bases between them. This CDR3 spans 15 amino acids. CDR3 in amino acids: CASSLGPTSGEKLFF. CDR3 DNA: TGCGCCAGCAGCTTGGGACCTACGTCGGGTGAAAAACTGTTTTTT.

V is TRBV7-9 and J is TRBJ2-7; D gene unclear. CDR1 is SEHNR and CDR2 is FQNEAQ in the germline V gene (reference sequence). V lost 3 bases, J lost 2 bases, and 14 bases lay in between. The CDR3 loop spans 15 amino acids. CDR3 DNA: TGTGCCAGCAGCTTGGGTTCAGGACCCACCTACGAGCAGTACTTC. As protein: CASSLGSGPTYEQYF.